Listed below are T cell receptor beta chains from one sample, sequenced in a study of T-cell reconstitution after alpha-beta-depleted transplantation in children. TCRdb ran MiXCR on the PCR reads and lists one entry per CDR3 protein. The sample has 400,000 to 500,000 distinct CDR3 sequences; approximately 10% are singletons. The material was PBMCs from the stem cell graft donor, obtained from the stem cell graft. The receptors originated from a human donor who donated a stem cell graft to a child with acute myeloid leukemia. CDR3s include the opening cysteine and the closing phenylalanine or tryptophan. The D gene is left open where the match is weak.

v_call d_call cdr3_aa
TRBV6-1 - CASSELDNEQFF
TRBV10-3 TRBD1 CATSPGDRASSRYGYTF
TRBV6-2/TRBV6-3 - CASSYSFLAAVNQPQHF
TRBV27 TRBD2 CASSSSGRAVGELFF
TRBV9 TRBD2 CASRASGYNEQFF
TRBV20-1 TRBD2 CSAKGLAGPNEQFF
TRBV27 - CASAWTHFYEQYF
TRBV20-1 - CSARMIGPQETQYF
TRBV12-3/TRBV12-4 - CASRPTDKNIQYF
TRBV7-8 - CASSLAYRGGSYNEQFF